This T cell receptor beta chain was profiled in a study of tumor and adjacent non-tumor tissue in lung cancer. A modified ARM-PCR protocol with three rounds of nested PCR amplified TCRbeta. MiXCR was run by TCRdb on the multiplex PCR reads, yielding one entry per CDR3 protein. The sample has 100,000 to 120,000 distinct CDR3 sequences; 84% are singletons. In the case of this clonotype: The junction shows a germline mismatch at one end, possibly a read error.

The CDR3 length is 14 residues. Germline CDR1 and CDR2: MNHEY and SVGEGT. The template was RNA from unsorted bulk tissue. Sequences were obtained from lung tumor tissue. This chain links TRBV6-2 or TRBV6-3 with TRBJ2-5; no clear D gene. The receptor was derived from an older man with non-small cell lung cancer. The CDR3 DNA reads TGTGCCTGCAGTACAAACCCAAACCGCGAGACCCAGTACTTC. Protein sequence: CACSTNPNRETQYF.